Listed below are T cell receptor beta chains from one sample, sequenced in a study of cytomegalovirus exposure and HLA in healthy donors. Using immunoSEQ multiplex PCR, the repertoire was profiled, and TCRdb retains in-frame clones only, with some absent. The table shows roughly 200,000 clones, with around 78% occurring only once. The sequencing sample was made of PBMCs. The origin of the receptors is a woman aged 30 to 39 in good health and CMV-seropositive. CDR3s include the opening cysteine and the closing phenylalanine or tryptophan. D genes are given only for firm matches. Clone size, where shown, is once, few, many, or a class for clones that have expanded.

abundance	v_gene	j_gene	d_gene	CDR3nt	CDR3aa
NA	TRBV7-9	TRBJ2-7	TRBD1	TGTGCCAGCAGCATTGACAGGGTGTCCTACGAGCAGTACTTC	CASSIDRVSYEQYF
NA	TRBV6-5	TRBJ1-2	TRBD1	TGTGCCAGCAGTACATCGTCCGGACAGGCGTGGGGCTACACCTTC	CASSTSSGQAWGYTF
NA	TRBV7-8	TRBJ1-2	NA	TGTGCCAGCAGCTTATCGGCAGGGAACTATGGCTACACCTTC	CASSLSAGNYGYTF
NA	TRBV28	TRBJ2-5	NA	TGTGCCAGCAGTTTATTGGGGGCCGTGGAGACCCAGTACTTC	CASSLLGAVETQYF
NA	TRBV15	TRBJ2-2	TRBD1	TGTGCCACCAGCCGGGACAGGGACACCGGGGAGCTGTTTTTT	CATSRDRDTGELFF
NA	TRBV28	TRBJ2-5	NA	TGTGCCAGCAGTAGCTCCGGGTGGGGAGGACAGGACGCGACCCAGTACTTC	CASSSSGWGGQDATQYF
NA	TRBV5-5	TRBJ2-2	NA	TGTGCCAGCAGCTTGCGGACATCAAACACCGGGGAGCTGTTTTTT	CASSLRTSNTGELFF
NA	TRBV5-6	TRBJ2-4	NA	TGTGCCAGCAGCTTGGCCGGAGTAGCCAAAAACATTCAGTACTTC	CASSLAGVAKNIQYF
NA	TRBV4-3	TRBJ1-1	TRBD1	TGCGCCAGCAGCCAAGATAAAGGGACAGGGGTATTCATGAACACTGAAGCTTTCTTT	CASSQDKGTGVFMNTEAFF
once	TRBV9	TRBJ2-5	TRBD1	TGTGCCAGCAGCGTCCGACAGGGGCCCCAAGAGACCCAGTACTTC	CASSVRQGPQETQYF
NA	TRBV5-1	TRBJ2-1	NA	TGCGCCAGCAGCTTGACGACTGGGTACAATGAGCAGTTCTTC	CASSLTTGYNEQFF
once	TRBV7-8	TRBJ2-2	TRBD2	TGTGCCAGCAGCACACTAGCGGGAGGATCCGGGGAGCTGTTTTTT	CASSTLAGGSGELFF
few	TRBV28	TRBJ1-1	TRBD1	TGTGCCAGCAGTTTACTAAGGGGGCGCACTGAAGCTTTCTTT	CASSLLRGRTEAFF
NA	TRBV19	TRBJ2-2	NA	TGTGCCAGTAGTATAGAGAGGGGGACGGGGGAGCTGTTTTTT	CASSIERGTGELFF
NA	TRBV9	TRBJ1-2	TRBD1	TGTGCCAGCAGCGTGGGACAGGGGGACTATGGCTACACCTTC	CASSVGQGDYGYTF
once	TRBV5-1	TRBJ2-3	TRBD1	TGCGCCAGCAGCCCGACACTACGACAGGGAGATACGCAGTATTTT	CASSPTLRQGDTQYF
NA	TRBV12-5	TRBJ2-2	NA	TGTGCTAGTGGTTTGAGTAGAGGCGGGGAGCTGTTTTTT	CASGLSRGGELFF
NA	TRBV28	TRBJ2-7	NA	TGTGCCAGCACCCTGAGAGAAAATTACGACGAGCAGTACTTC	CASTLRENYDEQYF
once	TRBV28	TRBJ1-1	NA	TGTGCCAGCAGTTTGACACGGAACACTGAAGCTTTCTTT	CASSLTRNTEAFF
NA	TRBV4-2	TRBJ2-4	TRBD1	TGTGCCAGCAGCCAAGATGGATCGGGACAGGGGGCGAACATTCAGTACTTC	CASSQDGSGQGANIQYF
NA	TRBV6-6	TRBJ1-3	TRBD1	TGTGCCAGCAGTTTACAGGGGGCCGGAAACACCATATATTTT	CASSLQGAGNTIYF
NA	TRBV9	TRBJ2-3	TRBD2	TGTGCCAGCAGCTTTAGCGGGGGGGCATCAGATACGCAGTATTTT	CASSFSGGASDTQYF
NA	TRBV5-5	TRBJ2-7	NA	TGTGCCAGCAGCGCCGTTTCGGGCTACGAGCAGTACTTC	CASSAVSGYEQYF
NA	TRBV6-6	TRBJ1-1	TRBD1	TGTGCCAGCAGTTTCGGACAGGCTGAAGCTTTCTTT	CASSFGQAEAFF
NA	TRBV14	TRBJ2-2	NA	TGTGCCAGCAGCCAAGGGGGCGGCGCGAACACCGGGGAGCTGTTTTTT	CASSQGGGANTGELFF
NA	TRBV6-5	TRBJ2-7	NA	TGTGCCACCTCGTTGGGGCGCTCCTACGAGCAGTACTTC	CATSLGRSYEQYF
NA	TRBV5-1	TRBJ2-5	TRBD2	TGCGCCAGCAGCTCACTAGCGGGAGAGGGGGAGACCCAGTACTTC	CASSSLAGEGETQYF
once	TRBV7-2	TRBJ2-4	TRBD2	TGTGCCAGCAGCCCCGGGACGGGAGGTGGGAACATTCAGTACTTC	CASSPGTGGGNIQYF
NA	TRBV7-9	TRBJ2-3	NA	TGTGCCAGCAGCTTAGTGTCAGGAAATACGCAGTATTTT	CASSLVSGNTQYF
NA	TRBV7-9	TRBJ2-3	TRBD2	TGTGCCAGCACTCACACAACCCGCGGGGGGACGCAGTATTTT	CASTHTTRGGTQYF
NA	TRBV30	TRBJ2-7	NA	TGTGCCTGGAGTGTCTACAGTCCCCCCTACGAGCAGTACTTC	CAWSVYSPPYEQYF
once	TRBV13	TRBJ2-7	NA	TGTGCCAGCAGCGTTAGCGGACAAGAGGACGAGCAGTACTTC	CASSVSGQEDEQYF
few	TRBV18	TRBJ1-2	NA	TGTGCCAGCTCATCCCGACAGTCGGGCTACACCTTC	CASSSRQSGYTF
NA	TRBV6-5	TRBJ2-7	TRBD2	TGTGCCAGCAGTTACTCCCTGGGGCGGGAGGCCTACGAGCAGTACTTC	CASSYSLGREAYEQYF
once	TRBV7-9	TRBJ1-1	NA	TGTGCCAGCAGCTCCCGGGAGAATTCTGAAGCTTTCTTT	CASSSRENSEAFF
NA	TRBV6-5	TRBJ1-2	NA	TGTGCCAGCAGACTGGACAGCAACTATGGCTACACCTTC	CASRLDSNYGYTF
NA	TRBV6-1	TRBJ2-7	NA	TGTGCCAGCAGTGGGCAGGGTATCTACGAGCAGTACTTC	CASSGQGIYEQYF
once	TRBV19	TRBJ2-1	TRBD2	TGTGCCAGTAGTATTTTTGCGGCGGGGGGTGAGCAGTTCTTC	CASSIFAAGGEQFF
NA	TRBV28	TRBJ1-3	NA	TGTGCCAGCAGCTCACAGGCCTACTCTGGAAACACCATATATTTT	CASSSQAYSGNTIYF
once	TRBV28	TRBJ2-7	NA	TGTGCCGCCCACAAGCCCAAGGGGGAGCAGTACTTC	CAAHKPKGEQYF
NA	TRBV25-1	TRBJ2-7	TRBD1	TGTGCCAGCAGTGAATTACGGACAGGGGAAGTCGACGAGCAGTACTTC	CASSELRTGEVDEQYF
few	TRBV19	TRBJ1-5	NA	TGTGCCAGTACCATCGCGGGGGGAGGTCAGCCCCAGCATTTT	CASTIAGGGQPQHF
NA	TRBV19	TRBJ2-2	TRBD1	TGTGCCAGTAGTGAGAGACAGGGGCTTGGGACCGGGGAGCTGTTTTTT	CASSERQGLGTGELFF
NA	TRBV30	TRBJ1-6	NA	TGTGCCTGGAGTGGGGACAACCCGAATTCACCCCTCCACTTT	CAWSGDNPNSPLHF
NA	TRBV30	TRBJ2-5	NA	TGTGCCTGGAGTGCCCTGGGAGGGGGGCGCTCGTGGCAGACCCAGTACTTC	CAWSALGGGRSWQTQYF
NA	TRBV30	TRBJ2-3	NA	TGTGCCTGGAGTCCACCCAGGACAGCATTCACAGATACGCAGTATTTT	CAWSPPRTAFTDTQYF
NA	TRBV5-1	TRBJ2-2	TRBD1	TGCGCCAGCAGCTTGGTACCAGGGGGTAACACCGGGGAGCTGTTTTTT	CASSLVPGGNTGELFF
NA	TRBV28	TRBJ2-7	TRBD2	TGTGCCAGCAGTTTGGCCGGGACTAGCGGCTACGAGCAGTACTTC	CASSLAGTSGYEQYF
NA	TRBV4-1	TRBJ2-1	NA	TGCGCCAGCAGCCAAGATCCCCTTAGCTCCTACAATGAGCAGTTCTTC	CASSQDPLSSYNEQFF
NA	TRBV9	TRBJ1-1	NA	TGTGCCAGCAGCGCGGACGTCCGAGGGACTGAAGCTTTCTTT	CASSADVRGTEAFF
NA	TRBV11-2	TRBJ1-2	TRBD1	TGTGCCAGCAGCTTTATCGCCAGGGGGCCTGGTAGATATGGCTACACCTTC	CASSFIARGPGRYGYTF
NA	TRBV11-2	TRBJ2-2	TRBD1	TGTGCCAGCAGCGGAACCGGACAGGGGAACACCGGGGAGCTGTTTTTT	CASSGTGQGNTGELFF
NA	TRBV4-3	TRBJ1-1	NA	TGCGCCAGCAGCCAAGTAGGAGGAGGCTTGACTGAAGCTTTCTTT	CASSQVGGGLTEAFF
NA	TRBV14	TRBJ2-5	TRBD2	TGTGCCAGCAGCCCCCGTTTGGAGCGGGGGACCCAGTACTTC	CASSPRLERGTQYF
NA	TRBV19	TRBJ1-2	NA	TGTGCCAGTAGTATCGGACTTACTAACTATGGCTACACCTTC	CASSIGLTNYGYTF
NA	TRBV30	TRBJ2-1	TRBD1	TGTGCCTGGAGTCCGGGACAGGGGTCCGGAGAGCAGTTCTTC	CAWSPGQGSGEQFF
few	TRBV5-1	TRBJ1-4	TRBD1	TGCGCCAGCAGCGGAACCGGGACAGCAGCTAATGAAAAACTGTTTTTT	CASSGTGTAANEKLFF
NA	TRBV5-1	TRBJ2-5	TRBD2	TGCGCCAGCAGCTTGAGACCGGGACTAGCGGGAGCTGAGGAGACCCAGTACTTC	CASSLRPGLAGAEETQYF
NA	TRBV13	TRBJ2-7	NA	TGTGCCAGCAGCACCCGGGACTCAGGATTTGAGCAGTACTTC	CASSTRDSGFEQYF
once	TRBV11-2	TRBJ1-6	NA	TGTGCCAGCAGCTTAATCCTGGCAGGGCATAATTCACCCCTCCACTTT	CASSLILAGHNSPLHF